This T cell receptor beta chain emerged from a study of blood T cells in healthy people across ages. Study at large: Template-switching capture recovered about one barcoded beta molecule per two T cells. General study results and limits: It was the long-lived donors that had more naive CD4+ cells and higher diversity than aged donors.

With a J-beta primer mix and a sample-barcoded 5' primer, a second PCR ran about 6 to 11 cycles. TCRdb re-called the 5' RACE reads through MiXCR, storing one row per CDR3 protein. Seen here are approximately 810,000 distinct CDR3 sequences, 25% to 35% observed once, and the top ten hold around a sixth. Turning to this clonotype: Its matching antigen is unknown.

No fewer than 7 million PBMCs went into each sample. This receptor was identified in a woman older than 75 in good health. The sequencing input was blood.

In nucleotides, the CDR3 is TGTGCCAGCAGCTTGATGGGGCAGGATAATTCACCCCTCCACTTT. This gives the protein CASSLMGQDNSPLHF. The chain recombines TRBV7-2 with TRBJ1-6, with D possibly matching TRBD1 (5 bases). CDR1 is SGHTA and CDR2 is FQGNSA in the germline V gene. V was pared by 3 bases and J by 5 bases, with 11 bases between. This CDR3 is built from 15 residues.